A single sample gave rise to the 23 T cell receptor beta chains below, sequenced in a study of cytomegalovirus exposure and HLA in healthy donors. The PCR was carried out with 60 Vbeta primers and 13 Jbeta primers. Repertoires were generated with immunoSEQ multiplex PCR, while TCRdb's copy carries only in-frame clones and drops some. Altogether around 200,000 clones are present, 80% to 90% being singletons, with the ten largest covering 0.95% to 1.5%. Input material: PBMCs. The receptors here all came from a girl aged 2-10 years in good health and CMV-seropositive.

This clone was detected once. V and J are TRBV10-1 and TRBJ2-1, with TRBD1 identical over 8 bases. Germline lookup yields CDR1 WNHNN and CDR2 SYGVQD (reference sequence). The J segment lost 7 bases and the V segment lost 6 bases, leaving 8 bases of the junction unmatched. The CDR3 runs 14 residues. CDR3 region: CASRPGQGRNEQFF. The CDR3 region has the DNA TGCGCCAGCAGACCCGGACAGGGAAGGAATGAGCAGTTCTTC.

The rearrangement uses TRBV6-1 and TRBJ1-6; 7 nucleotides align to TRBD1. CDR1 and CDR2 from the germline V gene are MNHNS and SASEGT. V was clipped by 4 bases and J by 7 bases; unmatched bases: 13. The CDR3 has 17 amino acids. The CDR3 DNA is TGTGCCAGCAGTGCCACTACCTTTAGGGGGCCCAATTCACCCCTCCACTTT. Protein sequence: CASSATTFRGPNSPLHF.

The chain links TRBV4-2 to TRBJ1-5, with 8 nucleotides matching TRBD1. CDR1 LGHNA and CDR2 YNFKEQ come from the germline V gene. With 2 bases clipped from V and 4 bases from J, the junction kept 10 bases outside the gene matches. CDR3 length: 17 amino acids. In nucleotides, the CDR3 is TGTGCCAGCAGCCAACGCTACAGGGGGGAGTTGAATCAGCCCCAGCATTTT. Its translation: CASSQRYRGELNQPQHF.

This clone came up once. The rearrangement uses TRBV30 and TRBJ1-2, with 9 bases fitting TRBD1. V was clipped by 6 bases and J by 8 bases; unmatched bases: 16. The germline V gene encodes CDR1 GTSNPN and CDR2 SVGIG (reference sequence). The CDR3 has 15 amino acids. CDR3 loop: CACNAQDRGPSGYTF. CDR3 sequence (DNA): TGTGCCTGCAACGCACAGGACAGGGGCCCGTCAGGCTACACCTTC.

CDR3 protein: CATSNLGQGIRETQYF. The DNA of the CDR3 is TGTGCCACCAGCAACCTGGGACAGGGGATAAGGGAGACCCAGTACTTC. The rearrangement joins TRBV15 to TRBJ2-5, with 10 bases that match TRBD1. V was clipped by 4 bases and J by 5 bases; unmatched bases: 10. CDR1 LNHNV and CDR2 YYDKDF come from the germline V gene (reference sequence). There are 16 residues in the CDR3.

The CDR3 nucleotides read TGTGCCAGCAGCCTTCGCACTGGGCTACGGCGGGAGCTCGCCGATGAGCAGTTCTTC. It yields the protein CASSLRTGLRRELADEQFF. The V and J genes are TRBV11-2 and TRBJ2-1; 7 bases match TRBD2. Looked up from germline, CDR1 is SGHAT and CDR2 is FQNNGV. This CDR3 is 19 amino acids long. The J segment lost 8 bases and the V segment lost 5 bases, leaving 24 bases of the junction unmatched.

This clone was seen just once. This chain links TRBV5-6 with TRBJ1-2; 10 positions match TRBD1. The CDR3 consists of 17 residues. Germline V gene data show CDR1 as SGHDT and CDR2 as YYEEEE. The J segment lost 7 bases and the V segment lost 4 bases, leaving 16 bases of the junction unmatched. The CDR3, as DNA: TGTGCCAGCAGCGCAACCGCAATCCGGGACAGGGGACCTGGCTACACCTTC. Protein: CASSATAIRDRGPGYTF.

The chain has TRBV11-3 and TRBJ1-5; 9 bases map to TRBD1. The CDR3 sequence is 16 residues long. V lost 5 bases, J lost 7 bases, and 12 bases stayed unmatched. Germline V lookup: CDR1 SGHNT, CDR2 YENEEA. Here the CDR3 DNA reads TGTGCCAGCAGCATCCGGGACAGGGTAGTTGACCAGCCCCAGCATTTT. Translated: CASSIRDRVVDQPQHF.

The chain is built from TRBV5-1 and TRBJ2-3; maybe TRBD2 (6 bases). V was clipped by 5 bases and J by 7 bases, with 23 bases between them. Germline V gene sequence: CDR1 SGHRS, CDR2 YFSETQ. The CDR3 extends over 16 amino acids. DNA for the CDR3: TGCGCCAGCAGTAGCACCGGGGGATCCCTTCATAATACGCAGTATTTT. Translating gives CASSSTGGSLHNTQYF.

The V and J genes are TRBV18 and TRBJ1-4, with 7 nucleotides matching TRBD1. The V segment lost 3 bases and the J segment 7 bases; nucleotides outside the gene matches: 8. Germline CDR1 is KGHSH and CDR2 is LQKENI. This CDR3 has 15 residues. CDR3 protein: CASSPRQGPGEKLFF. The CDR3 nucleotides read TGTGCCAGCTCACCCCGACAGGGCCCGGGTGAAAAACTGTTTTTT.

The chain joins TRBV27 to TRBJ2-7, with TRBD1 as a possible D gene (5 bases). CDR1 MNHEY and CDR2 SMNVEV come from the germline V gene (reference sequence). This CDR3 is built from 13 residues. Trimming shortened V by 3 bases and J by 5 bases, and 11 bases separated the two germline ends. The CDR3 is CASSLAGRHEQYF. The CDR3 DNA is TGTGCCAGCAGTTTGGCAGGGCGTCACGAGCAGTACTTC.

The rearrangement joins TRBV2 to TRBJ2-1, with 7 bases fitting TRBD2. CDR1 and CDR2 (germline): SNHLY, FYNNEI. J was trimmed by 7 bases and V by 5 bases; bases with no gene match: 11. The CDR3 contains 15 residues. CDR3 region: CASSPQPVLANEQFF. CDR3 in DNA: TGTGCCAGCAGTCCCCAACCCGTACTAGCGAATGAGCAGTTCTTC.

The chain employs TRBV11-3 and TRBJ1-2; possibly TRBD1 for D (6 bases). Trimming stripped 10 bases from V and 0 bases from J, with 18 bases between. The CDR3 is 15 amino acids. The germline V gene has CDR1 SGHNT and CDR2 YENEEA. CDR3 bases: TGTGCCACCAAGAGCGGGACAAGGACTAACTATGGCTACACCTTC. Amino acids: CATKSGTRTNYGYTF.

The chain has TRBV30 and TRBJ2-7; 8 nucleotides line up with TRBD2. Germline V gene data show CDR1 as GTSNPN and CDR2 as SVGIG (reference sequence). Germline trimming cut 1 base from V and 0 bases from J; bases unmatched to any gene: 5. This CDR3 has 15 amino acids. The CDR3 region is CAWSDQRGSSYEQYF. CDR3 bases: TGTGCCTGGAGTGACCAGCGGGGGAGCTCCTACGAGCAGTACTTC.

J is TRBJ1-1 and V is TRBV2, with a possible D match to TRBD1 (6 bases). The germline gives CDR1 SNHLY, CDR2 FYNNEI. V was trimmed by 3 bases and J by 1 base, leaving 9 bases between them. This CDR3 has 14 amino acids. CDR3 in amino acids: CASSDLGGNTEAFF. CDR3 DNA sequence: TGTGCCAGCAGTGACTTAGGGGGGAACACTGAAGCTTTCTTT.

The CDR3 coding sequence is TGTGCCAGCAGTCCGAGGCCGGAGCCCGAGACCCAGTACTTC. It specifies CASSPRPEPETQYF. This chain links TRBV28 with TRBJ2-5; D unclear. The CDR3 contains 14 residues. Germline loops: CDR1 MDHEN, CDR2 SYDVKM. V was shortened by 5 bases and J by 5 bases, with 15 bases between the two germline ends.

V gene TRBV28 combines with J gene TRBJ2-5, with D hard to call. CDR3 length equals 14 residues. Per the germline V gene, CDR1 is MDHEN and CDR2 is SYDVKM. V dropped 4 bases and J dropped 1 base, with 10 bases sitting between them. CDR3 in amino acids: CASSSPGGQETQYF. DNA for the CDR3: TGTGCCAGCAGTTCCCCCGGCGGCCAAGAGACCCAGTACTTC.

The rearrangement uses TRBV7-6 and TRBJ1-1; D is perhaps TRBD1 (6 bases). The CDR3 length is 14 residues. Germline assignment: CDR1 SGHVS and CDR2 FNYEAQ. Trimming removed 2 bases from V and 4 bases from J, with 11 bases in between. CDR3 sequence reads: CASSLSGAVTEAFF. The CDR3 nucleotides are TGTGCCAGCAGCTTATCAGGGGCCGTCACTGAAGCTTTCTTT.

This chain links TRBV27 with TRBJ2-7, with 7 positions matching TRBD2. Germline CDR1 and CDR2: MNHEY and SMNVEV (reference sequence). Germline trimming cut 6 bases from V and 3 bases from J; bases unmatched to any gene: 8. The CDR3 covers 14 residues. The CDR3 sequence is CASRRTGEGYEQYF. In DNA, the CDR3 is TGTGCCAGCAGGCGGACGGGGGAGGGCTACGAGCAGTACTTC.

This chain joins TRBV7-3 and TRBJ2-1, with 9 bases fitting TRBD2. The CDR3 runs to 17 residues. Germline V CDR1 and CDR2: SGHTA, FQGTGA. Germline trimming cut 5 bases from V and 1 base from J; bases unmatched to any gene: 9. The CDR3 nucleotides are TGTGCCAGCAGCCCAGGGTCGCGGGGGGGGTCCTACAATGAGCAGTTCTTC. It encodes CASSPGSRGGSYNEQFF.

The chain joins TRBV29-1 to TRBJ2-1; D gene uncertain. Trimming stripped 2 bases from V and 10 bases from J, with 9 bases between. The germline CDR1 and CDR2 sequences are SQVTM and ANQGSEA. The CDR3 extends over 11 amino acids. The CDR3 loop reads CSVEPPSEQFF. The CDR3 bases are TGCAGCGTTGAACCTCCGTCCGAGCAGTTCTTC.

The chain is built from TRBV6-1 and TRBJ2-5; 8 bases line up with TRBD2. This CDR3 spans 17 amino acids. Germline V lookup: CDR1 MNHNS, CDR2 SASEGT. V shed 1 base and J 0 bases; nucleotides not matched to a gene: 7. CDR3 bases: TGTGCCAGCAGTGAAGGGGCGGGAGGTTTATACCAAGAGACCCAGTACTTC. The encoded protein is CASSEGAGGLYQETQYF.

This chain links TRBV5-5 with TRBJ2-7; maybe TRBD2 (8 bases). The germline V gene encodes CDR1 SGHKS and CDR2 YYEKEE (reference sequence). The CDR3 sequence is 15 residues long. V lost 4 bases, J lost 0 bases, and 14 bases lay in between. The CDR3 sequence is CASSRGGQSSYEQYF. The CDR3 nucleotides read TGTGCCAGCAGCCGGGGGGGACAGAGCTCCTACGAGCAGTACTTC.